This T cell receptor beta chain was sequenced in a study of blood T cell repertoires in COVID-19. Trimming removed 11 bases from V and 0 bases from J, with 8 bases in between. Germline-derived CDR1 and CDR2 are ENHRY and SYGVKD. The CDR3 has 12 residues. In the study's own analysis: Amplifying reference gene primers gave estimates of nucleated cell counts. Assay used: immunoSEQ multiplex PCR; TCRdb lists only in-frame clones, some missing. V, J and clone size are those of that table, while D and trimming were read from the DNA. Of approximately 81,000 clones listed, 91% are singletons. The V call is TRBV10-3, the J call TRBJ2-1, with a tentative D call TRBD2 (6 bases). The TCR was taken from a woman between 50 and 59 years old in a cohort sampled during active COVID-19. Material: peripheral blood. CDR3 residues: CAATSSYNEQFF. CDR3 in DNA: TGTGCCGCGACTAGCTCCTACAATGAGCAGTTCTTC.